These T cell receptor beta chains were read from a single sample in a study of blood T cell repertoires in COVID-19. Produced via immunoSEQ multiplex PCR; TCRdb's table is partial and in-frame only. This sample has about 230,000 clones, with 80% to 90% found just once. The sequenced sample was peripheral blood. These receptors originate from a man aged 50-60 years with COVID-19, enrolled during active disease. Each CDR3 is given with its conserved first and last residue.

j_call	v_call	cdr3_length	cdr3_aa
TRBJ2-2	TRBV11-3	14	CASRPDTQTGELFF
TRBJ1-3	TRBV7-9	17	CASSSKNEVGPGNTIYF
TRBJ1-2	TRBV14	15	CASSLFRDWNYGYTF
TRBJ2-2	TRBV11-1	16	CASRGTSGRNTGELFF
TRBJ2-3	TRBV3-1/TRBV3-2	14	CASSLAGETDTQYF
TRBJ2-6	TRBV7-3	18	CASSLFSGITSGANVLTF
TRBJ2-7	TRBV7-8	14	CASSSWGSTYEQYF
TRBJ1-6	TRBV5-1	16	CASSKEPGQQNSPLHF
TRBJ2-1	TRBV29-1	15	CSVERGAGPSGEQFF
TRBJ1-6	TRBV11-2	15	CASSLYGRLVSPLHF
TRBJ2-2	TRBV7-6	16	CASSSWTGANTGELFF
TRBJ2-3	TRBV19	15	CASSITSGRTDTQYF
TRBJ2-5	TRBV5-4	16	CASSLATSGGQETQYF
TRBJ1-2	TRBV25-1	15	CASSVLQGGNYGYTF
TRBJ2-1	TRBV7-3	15	CASSLTGGRGSEQFF
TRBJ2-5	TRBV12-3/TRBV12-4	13	CASSLLAQETQYF
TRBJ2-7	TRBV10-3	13	CAIKETGAYEQYF
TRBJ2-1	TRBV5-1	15	CASSFAGQEYNEQFF
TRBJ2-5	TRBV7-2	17	CASSYRGGLVGRETQYF
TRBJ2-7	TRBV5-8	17	CASSQLSSRGARSEQYF
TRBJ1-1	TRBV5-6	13	CASRLQENTEAFF
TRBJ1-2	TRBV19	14	CASSMEAANYGYTF
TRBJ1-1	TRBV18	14	CASSPGHSNTEAFF
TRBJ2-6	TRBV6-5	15	CASSLQGAGANVLTF
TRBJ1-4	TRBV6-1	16	CASSDWATRGSEKLFF
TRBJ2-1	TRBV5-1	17	CASSWNPGGGSYNEQFF
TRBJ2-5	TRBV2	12	CASAPNTETQYF
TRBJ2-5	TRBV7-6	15	CASSFSPSGGETQYF
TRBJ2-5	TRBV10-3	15	CAIRLDRGRQETQYF
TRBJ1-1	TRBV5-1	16	CASSPRGGVGDTEAFF
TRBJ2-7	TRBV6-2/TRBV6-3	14	CASSYNYGAYEQYF
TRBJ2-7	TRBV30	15	CAWSAVGGPSAEQYF
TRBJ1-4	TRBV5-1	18	CASSLSATAKATNEKLFF
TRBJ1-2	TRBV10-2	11	CASSDSYGYTF
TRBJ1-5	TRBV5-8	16	CASSFILSTDNQPQHF
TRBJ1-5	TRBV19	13	CASSLQGNQPQHF
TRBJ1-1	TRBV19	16	CASSSRTGLLNTEAFF
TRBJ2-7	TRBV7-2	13	CASSRQGAGEQYF
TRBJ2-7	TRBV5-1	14	CASSFGPSGWEQYF
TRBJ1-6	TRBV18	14	CASSPGPVNSPLHF
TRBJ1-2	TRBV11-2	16	CASSLDLGTGGYGYTF
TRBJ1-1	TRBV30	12	CAWVGSGTEAFF
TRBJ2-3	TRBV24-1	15	CATSDLSGSTDTQYF
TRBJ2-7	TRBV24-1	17	CATSDPTGTGMFREQYF
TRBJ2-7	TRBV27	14	CARTRTGGSYEQYF
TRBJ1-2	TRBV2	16	CASSTIDRQGAYGYTF
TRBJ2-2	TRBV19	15	CASSMSREGTGELFF
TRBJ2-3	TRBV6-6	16	CASSYSASGGLYTQYF
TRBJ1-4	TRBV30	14	CAWSVAGVNEKLFF
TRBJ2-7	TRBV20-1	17	CSASQSRGQGPSYEQYF
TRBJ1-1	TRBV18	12	CASSPSEIEAFF
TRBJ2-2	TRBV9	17	CASSPRPRDRPPGELFF
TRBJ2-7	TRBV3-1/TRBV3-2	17	CASSPGTSGGISYEQYF
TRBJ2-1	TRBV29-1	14	CSVEGTSGSNEQFF